Listed below are T cell receptor beta chains from one sample, sequenced in a study of memory CD4+ T cells and cytomegalovirus serostatus. Clones were sequenced by immunoSEQ multiplex PCR, and TCRdb holds only the in-frame ones, with some missing. The sample contains 45,000 to 55,000 clones, around three quarters of which appear only once. Sequenced input: memory CD4+ T cells from blood. The receptors derive from an adult in good health and CMV-seronegative. The CDR3 runs from the conserved cysteine through the conserved F or W. D genes are given only for firm matches. Clone size is not always given. Where it is, it says once, few, many or a class for expanded clones.

V gene	D gene	J gene	clone size	CDR3 DNA	CDR3 protein
TRBV10-1	NA	TRBJ2-5	NA	TGCGCCAGCAGTGAGTCTGGGGAAGAGACCCAGTACTTC	CASSESGEETQYF
TRBV27	NA	TRBJ1-2	NA	TGTGCCAGCAGTCAGAGTGGGGGCGGCTACACCTTC	CASSQSGGGYTF
TRBV4-1	TRBD2	TRBJ2-4	NA	TGCGCCAGCAGCCAAGATTTGGCGGGAGTTAGAGGAAACATTCAGTACTTC	CASSQDLAGVRGNIQYF
TRBV2	NA	TRBJ2-3	NA	TGTGCCAGCAGTGTATCCCGTCCTCGCACAGATACGCAGTATTTT	CASSVSRPRTDTQYF
TRBV11-2	NA	TRBJ2-7	NA	TGTGCCAGCAGCTTAGGATCGGGGGCTTTTGGCGAGCAGTACTTC	CASSLGSGAFGEQYF
TRBV7-8	NA	TRBJ1-3	NA	TGTGCCAGCAGCCACCGGGGCTCTGGAAACACCATATATTTT	CASSHRGSGNTIYF
TRBV7-2	NA	TRBJ1-1	NA	TGTGCCAGCAGCTTCGCCGGGACAAGGGCCGTGAACACTGAAGCTTTCTTT	CASSFAGTRAVNTEAFF
TRBV18	NA	TRBJ1-5	NA	TGTGCCAGCTCACAGGGAGACAGAGGGATTAGTCAGCCCCAGCATTTT	CASSQGDRGISQPQHF
TRBV15	NA	TRBJ1-6	NA	TGTGCCACCAGTCCACAGGGCGGAGGTTCACCCCTCCACTTT	CATSPQGGGSPLHF
TRBV11-1	NA	TRBJ1-1	once	TGTGCCAGCAGCTCGGGAGTTACTCTGAACACTGAAGCTTTCTTT	CASSSGVTLNTEAFF
TRBV2	TRBD1	TRBJ2-7	NA	TGTGCCAGCAGTAGGCGACAGGGGAACTCCTACGAGCAGTACTTC	CASSRRQGNSYEQYF
TRBV5-8	NA	TRBJ1-2	many	TGTGCCAGCAGCTTGGCGGGCAGACAAAACTATGGCTACACCTTC	CASSLAGRQNYGYTF
TRBV7-8	TRBD1	TRBJ1-1	NA	TGTGCCAGCAGCACTGGACAGGGGGCTACTGAAGCTTTCTTT	CASSTGQGATEAFF
TRBV7-9	NA	TRBJ1-1	few	TGTGCCAGCAGCTTTCAGGGTGCTGAAGCTTTCTTT	CASSFQGAEAFF
TRBV11-2	NA	TRBJ1-4	NA	TGTGCCAGCAGGGGGGGGCAGTTTAATGAAAAACTGTTTTTT	CASRGGQFNEKLFF
TRBV7-2	NA	TRBJ1-3	NA	TGTGCCAGCAGCTTAAGCAGGGGCCCTGGAAACACCATATATTTT	CASSLSRGPGNTIYF
TRBV14	NA	TRBJ1-5	NA	TGTGCCAGCAGCCAGGGGTTGGATCAGCCCCAGCATTTT	CASSQGLDQPQHF
TRBV11-1	TRBD1	TRBJ2-3	NA	TGTGCCAGCAGCTTAGGAGACAGGGTTGGCACAGATACGCAGTATTTT	CASSLGDRVGTDTQYF
TRBV7-3	NA	TRBJ1-5	NA	TGTGCCAGCAGATCTCCAGCCCGAATCTGGGATCAGCCCCAGCATTTT	CASRSPARIWDQPQHF
TRBV5-6	NA	TRBJ1-2	NA	TGTGCCAGCAGCTTGGATGGGTTGAAAAACTATGGCTACACCTTC	CASSLDGLKNYGYTF
TRBV5-4	NA	TRBJ1-6	NA	TGTGCCAGCAGCTACGACAGGAGCTCCTATAATTCACCCCTCCACTTT	CASSYDRSSYNSPLHF
TRBV28	TRBD1	TRBJ1-4	once	TGTGCCAGCAGTTTACCTTGGCAGGGGGCTTTCCCTAATGAAAAACTGTTTTTT	CASSLPWQGAFPNEKLFF
TRBV11-2	TRBD1	TRBJ2-1	NA	TGTGCCAGCAGCTCAGACCGGGACAGGGGGCCTGAGCAGTTCTTC	CASSSDRDRGPEQFF
TRBV11-2	NA	TRBJ2-7	NA	TGTGCCAGCAGCTCACTCCAAGGCCCCAACGCCTACGAGCAGTACTTC	CASSSLQGPNAYEQYF
TRBV29-1	TRBD1	TRBJ1-1	few	TGCAGCGTTGAAGAGGGGACGGGACAGGGTCGCGCTTTCTTT	CSVEEGTGQGRAFF
TRBV20-1	NA	TRBJ2-5	NA	TGCAGTGCTATCCGTTCAGAGACCCAGTACTTC	CSAIRSETQYF
TRBV7-7	TRBD2	TRBJ2-5	NA	TGTGCTAGCAGCTTAGGGCTAGCGGGGGGAGAGACCCAGTACTTC	CASSLGLAGGETQYF
TRBV5-4	TRBD1	TRBJ1-5	NA	TGTGCCAGCAGCTTGGGCCCAACCGGGACAGGGAAGAGTCAGCCCCAGCATTTT	CASSLGPTGTGKSQPQHF
TRBV5-1	NA	TRBJ1-1	few	TGCGCCAGCAGAGATATAGGGGGTAGTAACACTGAAGCTTTCTTT	CASRDIGGSNTEAFF
TRBV28	NA	TRBJ2-2	NA	TGTGCCAGCAGCCCCTCGGACAGTATAAGGGGCGGGGAGCTGTTTTTT	CASSPSDSIRGGELFF
TRBV7-8	TRBD1	TRBJ2-5	NA	TGTGCCAGCAGCTTGGAAACAGGACAGGTCCAAGAGACCCAGTACTTC	CASSLETGQVQETQYF
TRBV18	TRBD1	TRBJ1-4	NA	TGTGCCAGCTCACCACCGGGCAGGGGGCTACAAAAACTGTTTTTT	CASSPPGRGLQKLFF
TRBV6-1	NA	TRBJ1-3	NA	TGTGCCAGCCGGTGGTCGAACACCATATATTTT	CASRWSNTIYF
TRBV5-5	NA	TRBJ1-2	NA	TGTGCCAGCAGCTCACTGGCTGGGGATGGCTACACCTTC	CASSSLAGDGYTF
TRBV19	TRBD1	TRBJ1-2	NA	TGTGCCAGTACCCCAGACAGGGAAGATGGCTACACCTTC	CASTPDREDGYTF
TRBV19	TRBD1	TRBJ1-6	NA	TGTGCCAGTCAGGACAGGGCGAATTCACCCCTCCACTTT	CASQDRANSPLHF
TRBV18	NA	TRBJ1-1	NA	TGTGCCAGCTCACCACCGATTACTTACAGCATGAACACTGAAGCTTTCTTT	CASSPPITYSMNTEAFF
TRBV28	TRBD2	TRBJ2-7	NA	TGTGCCAGCAGTGCAGCCGGACTAGCGGGAGGGCTCTACGAGCAGTACTTC	CASSAAGLAGGLYEQYF
TRBV7-2	NA	TRBJ2-6	NA	TGTGCCAGCAGCTTAGGGTCTGGGGCCAACGTCCTGACTTTC	CASSLGSGANVLTF
TRBV7-9	NA	TRBJ1-3	NA	TGTGCCAGCAGCCAATTCAGGGCTAGCTCTGGAAACACCATATATTTT	CASSQFRASSGNTIYF
TRBV4-2	NA	TRBJ2-5	NA	TGTGCCAGCAGTTACGCGGGACCGCAAGAGACCCAGTACTTC	CASSYAGPQETQYF
TRBV7-2	NA	TRBJ2-5	NA	TGTGCCAGCAGCTTATCAGGAGGAACGGAGACCCAGTACTTC	CASSLSGGTETQYF
TRBV29-1	NA	TRBJ1-2	NA	TGCAGCGCACGGACGGACTATGGCTACACCTTC	CSARTDYGYTF
TRBV7-2	TRBD2	TRBJ2-3	NA	TGTGCCAGCAGCATTCCGGGACTAGCGGGAGGCCCCGGCACAGATACGCAGTATTTT	CASSIPGLAGGPGTDTQYF
TRBV11-3	NA	TRBJ2-5	NA	TGTGCCAGCAGAGAGACGGGGTCGGAGACCCAGTACTTC	CASRETGSETQYF
TRBV19	NA	TRBJ1-1	NA	TGTGCCAGTAGTTGGCAGGGAGCTTTCTTT	CASSWQGAFF
TRBV29-1	NA	TRBJ1-2	NA	TGCAGCGTTGATAGGGGGGATGGCTACACCTTC	CSVDRGDGYTF
TRBV5-4	NA	TRBJ2-7	few	TGTGCCAGCAGCCCCGGGACCAACTCCTACGAGCAGTACTTC	CASSPGTNSYEQYF
TRBV13	NA	TRBJ1-6	NA	TGTGCCAGCAGCTTAGGCCAGGGGAATTCACCCCTCCACTTT	CASSLGQGNSPLHF
TRBV6-6	TRBD2	TRBJ2-1	NA	TGTGCCAGCAGCCCCGGGACTAGCGGGAGGAATGAGCAGTTCTTC	CASSPGTSGRNEQFF
TRBV11-2	NA	TRBJ2-2	once	TGTGCCAGCAGCTTCATGGACAGCACCGGGGAGCTGTTTTTT	CASSFMDSTGELFF